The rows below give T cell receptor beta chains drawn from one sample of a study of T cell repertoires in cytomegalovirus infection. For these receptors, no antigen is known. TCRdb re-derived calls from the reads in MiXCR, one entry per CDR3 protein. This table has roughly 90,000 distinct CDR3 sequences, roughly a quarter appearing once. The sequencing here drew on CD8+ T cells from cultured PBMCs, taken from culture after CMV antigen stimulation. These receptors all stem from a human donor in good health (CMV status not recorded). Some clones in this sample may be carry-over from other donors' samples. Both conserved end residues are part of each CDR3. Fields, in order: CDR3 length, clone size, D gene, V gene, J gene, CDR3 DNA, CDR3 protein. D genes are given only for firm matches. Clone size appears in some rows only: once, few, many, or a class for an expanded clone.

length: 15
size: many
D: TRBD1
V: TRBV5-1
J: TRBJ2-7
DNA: TGCGCCAGCAGCCTGACGACAGGGGTGGTCGACGAGCAGTACTTC
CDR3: CASSLTTGVVDEQYF

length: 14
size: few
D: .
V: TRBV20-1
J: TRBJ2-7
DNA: TGCAGTGCTACCCCCCCGCGGGGGCCCTACGAGCAGTACTTC
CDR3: CSATPPRGPYEQYF

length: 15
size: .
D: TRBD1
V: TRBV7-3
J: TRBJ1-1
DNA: TGTGCCAGCAGCCCCGGGACAGGGGGCATCACTGAAGCTTTCTTT
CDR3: CASSPGTGGITEAFF

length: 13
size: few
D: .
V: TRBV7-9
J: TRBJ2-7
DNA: TGTGCCAGCAGCCCGGACAGCACCTACGAGCAGTACTTC
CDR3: CASSPDSTYEQYF

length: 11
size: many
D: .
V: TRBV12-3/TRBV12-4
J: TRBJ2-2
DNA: TGTGCCAGCAGGCTGACCGGGGAGCTGTTTTTT
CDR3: CASRLTGELFF

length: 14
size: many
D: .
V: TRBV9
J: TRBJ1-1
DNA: TGTGCCAGCAGCGTAGGACAGCTGAACACTGAAGCTTTCTTT
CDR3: CASSVGQLNTEAFF

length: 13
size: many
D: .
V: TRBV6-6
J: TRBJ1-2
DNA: TGTGCCAGCAGTTACACAAAGGACTATGGCTACACCTTC
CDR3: CASSYTKDYGYTF

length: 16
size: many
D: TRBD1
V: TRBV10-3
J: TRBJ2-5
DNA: TGTGCCATCAGTGAATCCTCCGACAGGGCCGGGGAGACCCAGTACTTC
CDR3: CAISESSDRAGETQYF

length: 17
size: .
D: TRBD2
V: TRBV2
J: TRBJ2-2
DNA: TGTGCCAGCAGGACGGGACTAGCGGGAGTTCTCACCAGGGAGCTGTTTTTT
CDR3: CASRTGLAGVLTRELFF

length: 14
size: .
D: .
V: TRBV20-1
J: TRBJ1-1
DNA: TGCAGTGCTTCTACGGGAAAGCAAGGTCTTGAAGCTTTCTTT
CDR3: CSASTGKQGLEAFF

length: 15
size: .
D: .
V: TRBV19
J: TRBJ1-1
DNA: TGTGCCAGTAGTCCGGCGACCGGGGGGGAGACTGAAGCTTTCTTT
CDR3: CASSPATGGETEAFF

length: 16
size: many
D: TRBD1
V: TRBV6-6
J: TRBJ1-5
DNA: TGTGCCAGCAGGAGCCGGGACAGCGGCTCCGATCAGCCCCAGCATTTT
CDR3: CASRSRDSGSDQPQHF

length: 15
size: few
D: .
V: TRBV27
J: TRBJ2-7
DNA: TGTGCCAGCAGTTTATCGGGGGACGGGATCTACGAGCAGTACTTC
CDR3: CASSLSGDGIYEQYF

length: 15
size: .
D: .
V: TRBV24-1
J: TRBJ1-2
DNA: TGTGCCACCAGTGACGGACGGGCGGCTAACTATGGCTACACCTTC
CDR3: CATSDGRAANYGYTF

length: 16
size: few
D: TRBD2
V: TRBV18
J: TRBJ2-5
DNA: TGTGCCAGCTCACCCGGTACTAGCGGGAGAGGAGAGACCCAGTACTTC
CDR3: CASSPGTSGRGETQYF

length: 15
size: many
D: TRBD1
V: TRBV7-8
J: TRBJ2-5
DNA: TGTGCCAGCAGCTCCCGGACAGGATACCAAGAGACCCAGTACTTC
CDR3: CASSSRTGYQETQYF

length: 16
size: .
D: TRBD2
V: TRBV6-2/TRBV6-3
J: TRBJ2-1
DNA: TGTGCCAGCAGTTACCGCGGGGGATTCACCTACAATGAGCAGTTCTTC
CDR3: CASSYRGGFTYNEQFF

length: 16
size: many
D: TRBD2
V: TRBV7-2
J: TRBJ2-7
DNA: TGTGCCAGCAGTCTACCGGGACTAGCGGCCCCCTACGAGCAGTACTTC
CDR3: CASSLPGLAAPYEQYF

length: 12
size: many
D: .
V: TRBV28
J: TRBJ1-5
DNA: TGTGCCAGTCGTTCCGCCAATCAGCCCCAGCATTTT
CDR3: CASRSANQPQHF

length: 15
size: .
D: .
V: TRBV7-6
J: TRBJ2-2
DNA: TGTGCCAGCAGTCAAGACAACTTGAACACCGGGGAGCTGTTTTTT
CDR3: CASSQDNLNTGELFF

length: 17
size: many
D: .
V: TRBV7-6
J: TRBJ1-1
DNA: TGTGCCAGCAGCTTTACAGGACACCAACTGGAGGACACTGAAGCTTTCTTT
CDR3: CASSFTGHQLEDTEAFF

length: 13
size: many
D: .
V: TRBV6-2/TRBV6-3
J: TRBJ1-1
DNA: TGTGCCAGCAGCCAAACAGGGATTGCTGAAGCTTTCTTT
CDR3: CASSQTGIAEAFF

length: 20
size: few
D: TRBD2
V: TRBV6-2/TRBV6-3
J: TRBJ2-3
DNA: TGTGCCAGCAGTTACTCCCCCGGACTAGCTTTGGATGATGGCGGCGATACGCAGTATTTT
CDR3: CASSYSPGLALDDGGDTQYF

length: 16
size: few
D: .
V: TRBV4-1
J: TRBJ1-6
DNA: TGCGCCAGCAGCCAAGCATTAGGACAGAGCAATTCACCCCTCCACTTT
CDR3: CASSQALGQSNSPLHF

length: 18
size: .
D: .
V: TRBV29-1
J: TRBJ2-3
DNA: TGCAGCGTTGAAGATAATGACCCCGGGGCCCAACCCCTCGAGGTGCAGTATTTT
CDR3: CSVEDNDPGAQPLEVQYF

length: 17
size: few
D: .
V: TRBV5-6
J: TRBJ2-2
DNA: TGTGCCAGCAGCTTGGTCGCCCGCGCCGATAACACCGGGGAGCTGTTTTTT
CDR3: CASSLVARADNTGELFF

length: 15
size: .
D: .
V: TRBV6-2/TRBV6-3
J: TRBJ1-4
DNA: TGTGCCAGCAGTATAGCAGGGGCAGCTAATGAAAAACTGTTTTTT
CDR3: CASSIAGAANEKLFF

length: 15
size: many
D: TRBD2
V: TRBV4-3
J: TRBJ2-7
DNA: TGCGCCAGCAGCCAAGATTGGGAGGGAACCTACGAGCAGTACTTC
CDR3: CASSQDWEGTYEQYF

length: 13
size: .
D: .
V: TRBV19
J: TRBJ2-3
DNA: TGTGCCAGTAGTATTGCGGGTCCAGATACGCAGTATTTT
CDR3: CASSIAGPDTQYF

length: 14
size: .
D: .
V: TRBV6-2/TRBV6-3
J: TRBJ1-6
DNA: TGTGCCAGCACCGGTGGACCCGAGGGTTCACCCCTCCACTTT
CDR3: CASTGGPEGSPLHF

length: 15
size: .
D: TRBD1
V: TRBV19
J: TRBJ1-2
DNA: TGTGCCAGTAGTCTCCCGGACAGGCCCATCTATGGCTACACCTTC
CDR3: CASSLPDRPIYGYTF

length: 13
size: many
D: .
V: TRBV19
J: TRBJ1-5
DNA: TGTGCCAGTAGTATCTTCCTAGGACAGCCCCAGCATTTT
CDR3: CASSIFLGQPQHF

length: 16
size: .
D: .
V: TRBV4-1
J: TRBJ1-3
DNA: TGCGCCAGCAGCCAAGATACCGGCGGCTCTGGAAACACCATATATTTT
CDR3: CASSQDTGGSGNTIYF

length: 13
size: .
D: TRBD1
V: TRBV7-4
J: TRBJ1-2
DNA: TGTGCCAGCAGCCAGGGACAGAGACAAGGCTACACCTTC
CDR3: CASSQGQRQGYTF

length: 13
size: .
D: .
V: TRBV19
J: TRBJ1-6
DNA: TGTGCCAGTACCCCCTACGGGTCTTCACCCCTCCACTTT
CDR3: CASTPYGSSPLHF

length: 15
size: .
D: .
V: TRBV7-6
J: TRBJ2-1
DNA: TGTGCCAGCAGCTGTCCCCCAGACCCTTACAATGAGCAGTTCTTC
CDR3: CASSCPPDPYNEQFF

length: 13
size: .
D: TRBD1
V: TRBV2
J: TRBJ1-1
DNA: TGTGCCAGCAGACCTGACAGGGCTGGGGAAGCTTTCTTT
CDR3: CASRPDRAGEAFF

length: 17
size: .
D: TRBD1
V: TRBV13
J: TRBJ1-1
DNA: TGTGCCAGCAGCTTAGATATTGAGGGGGCTTTTGACACTGAAGCTTTCTTT
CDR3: CASSLDIEGAFDTEAFF

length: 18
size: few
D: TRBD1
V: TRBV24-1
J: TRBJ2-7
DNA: TGTGCCACCAGTGATTCGGTCCTCGACAGGGGGCAGGTCTACGAGCAGTACTTC
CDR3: CATSDSVLDRGQVYEQYF

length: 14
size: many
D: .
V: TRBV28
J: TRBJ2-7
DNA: TGTGCCAGCAGTTTATTGGCCACAACCTACGAGCAGTACTTC
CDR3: CASSLLATTYEQYF

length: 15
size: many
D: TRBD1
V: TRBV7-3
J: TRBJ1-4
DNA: TGTGCCAGCAGCCGGACAGGGTCTACTAATGAAAAACTGTTTTTT
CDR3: CASSRTGSTNEKLFF

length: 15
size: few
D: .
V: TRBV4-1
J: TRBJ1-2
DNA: TGCGCCAGCAGCCAAGAACGGACAGCGCGCGATGGCTACACCTTC
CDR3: CASSQERTARDGYTF

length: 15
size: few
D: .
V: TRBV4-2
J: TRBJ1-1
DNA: TGTGCCAGCAGCCAAGATTCGTCCGGCACGTTTGAAGCTTTCTTT
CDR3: CASSQDSSGTFEAFF

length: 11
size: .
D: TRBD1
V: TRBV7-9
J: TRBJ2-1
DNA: TGTGCCAGCAGTCCCGGGACAGGGGTGTTCTTC
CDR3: CASSPGTGVFF

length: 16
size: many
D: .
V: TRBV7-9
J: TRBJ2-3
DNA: TGTGCCAGCAGCCCTAAGTTCGCGTCCGAAACAGATACGCAGTATTTT
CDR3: CASSPKFASETDTQYF

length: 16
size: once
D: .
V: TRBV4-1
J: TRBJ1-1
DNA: TGCGCCAGCAGCCAAGATGTTGCACTGATGAACACTGAAGCTTTCTTT
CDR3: CASSQDVALMNTEAFF

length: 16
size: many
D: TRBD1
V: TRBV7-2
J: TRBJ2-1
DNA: TGTGCCAGCAGTTCAACCGGGACAGGGGTATTCAATGAGCAGTTCTTC
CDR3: CASSSTGTGVFNEQFF

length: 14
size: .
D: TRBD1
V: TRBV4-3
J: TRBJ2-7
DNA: TGCGCCAGCAGCCAGGGACAGAGCTACTACGAGCAGTACTTC
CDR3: CASSQGQSYYEQYF

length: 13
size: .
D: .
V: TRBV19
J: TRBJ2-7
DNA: TGTGCCAGTAGTGACAGACACCGGGTCGAGCAGTACTTC
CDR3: CASSDRHRVEQYF

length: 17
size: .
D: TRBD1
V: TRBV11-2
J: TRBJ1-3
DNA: TGTGCCAGCAGCCCCGGGACAGGGGGCCTCTCTGGAAACACCATATATTTT
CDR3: CASSPGTGGLSGNTIYF

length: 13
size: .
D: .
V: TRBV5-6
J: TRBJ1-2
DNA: TGTGCCAGCAGCAGGGACGGGAACTATGGCTACACCTTC
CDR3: CASSRDGNYGYTF

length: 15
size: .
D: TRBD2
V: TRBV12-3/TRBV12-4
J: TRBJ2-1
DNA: TGTGCCAGCAGTTTAAGACTAGCGGGGGCGGGGGAGCAGTTCTTC
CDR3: CASSLRLAGAGEQFF

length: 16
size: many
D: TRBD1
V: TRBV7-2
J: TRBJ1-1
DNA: TGTGCCAGCAGCTCACCGGGACAGGGGGCTGATGCTGAAGCTTTCTTT
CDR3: CASSSPGQGADAEAFF

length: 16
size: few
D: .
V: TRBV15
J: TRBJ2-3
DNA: TGTGCCACCAGCAGAGAATCCCGGGGAAGTACAGATACGCAGTATTTT
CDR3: CATSRESRGSTDTQYF

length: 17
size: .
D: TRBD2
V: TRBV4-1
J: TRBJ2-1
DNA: TGCGCCAGCAGCCAAGCGGAATGGACTAGCGGGTACAATGAGCAGTTCTTC
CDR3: CASSQAEWTSGYNEQFF

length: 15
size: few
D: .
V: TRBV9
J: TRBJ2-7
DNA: TGTGCCAGCAGCCCCCGACAGGCCGCCTCCTACGAGCAGTACTTC
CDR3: CASSPRQAASYEQYF

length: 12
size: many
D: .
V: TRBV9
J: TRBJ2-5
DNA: TGTGCCAGCAGCGTAGGAGAAGAGACCCAGTACTTC
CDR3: CASSVGEETQYF